The table lists the clone carrying this TCR beta chain with many counts. Its antigen is not known. The data derive from a study of blood T cells in healthy people across ages. Study outcomes and limitations: PBMCs were not sorted, which prevented a conclusive comparison of naive versus antigen-experienced cells. In older individuals, TCR beta diversity per million T cells was lower, falling roughly linearly with age.

V gave up 1 base and J gave up 8 bases, with 9 bases separating them. Germline V CDR1 and CDR2: ENHRY, SYGVKD. The CDR3 is made up of 12 amino acids. Sample-barcoded 5' priming and a J-beta primer mix drove a second PCR of 7 to 11 cycles. A single record per CDR3 protein comes from TCRdb applying MiXCR to the 5' RACE reads. The table shows about 930,000 distinct CDR3 sequences, with about 27% occurring only once. These data were also filed under a second study, of T cells of mothers and their children. This second study says: Detection of persistent microchimeric T cell clones did not occur.

The material sequenced was blood. The receptor comes from a woman between 40 and 50 years old in good health. The chain recombines TRBV10-3 with TRBJ2-7, with a weak D call TRBD1 (6 bases). CDR3 in DNA: TGTGCCATCAGTGAGTACAGGGAAAAGCAGTACTTC. Translating it yields CAISEYREKQYF.